This TCR beta chain was documented in a study of T cell repertoires in cytomegalovirus infection. On the study more broadly: TCR beta signatures that were public indicated CMV infection and matching HLA type.

Broader study findings: CMV carriers with the relevant HLA were identified by cumulative public TCR beta family frequency. HLA-C-restricted CMV clonotypes gave the most frequent clonotype in two of eight donors.

As regards this clonotype: Its antigen is still unknown.

There are 16 residues in the CDR3. Germline CDR1 MNHEY, CDR2 SMNVEV (reference sequence). V was clipped by 4 bases and J by 5 bases; unmatched bases: 9. TCRdb re-called the reads with MiXCR, one entry per CDR3 protein. The sample has approximately 700,000 distinct CDR3 sequences, 35% seen once; the top ten hold more than 2.5%. The rearrangement joins TRBV27 to TRBJ2-2; 8 positions agree with TRBD1. Sequenced sample: PBMCs. The TCR sequence derives from a human donor in good health (CMV status not recorded). Some clones in this sample may be carry-over from other donors' samples. The CDR3 spells CASSSRGRFRTGELFF. Here the CDR3 DNA reads TGTGCCAGCAGTTCCAGGGGGCGCTTTAGAACCGGGGAGCTGTTTTTT.